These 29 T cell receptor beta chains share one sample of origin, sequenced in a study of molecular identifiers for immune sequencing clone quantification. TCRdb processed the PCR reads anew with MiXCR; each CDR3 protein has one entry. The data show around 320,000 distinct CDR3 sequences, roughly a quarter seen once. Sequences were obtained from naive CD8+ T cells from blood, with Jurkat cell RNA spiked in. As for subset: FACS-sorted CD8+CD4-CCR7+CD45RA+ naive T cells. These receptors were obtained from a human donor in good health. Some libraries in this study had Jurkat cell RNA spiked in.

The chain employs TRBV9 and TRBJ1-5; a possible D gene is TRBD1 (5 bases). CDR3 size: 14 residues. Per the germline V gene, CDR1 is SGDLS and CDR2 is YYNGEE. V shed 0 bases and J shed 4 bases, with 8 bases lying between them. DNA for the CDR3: TGTGCCAGCAGCGTAGGTGGGGGAAATCAGCCCCAGCATTTT. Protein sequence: CASSVGGGNQPQHF.

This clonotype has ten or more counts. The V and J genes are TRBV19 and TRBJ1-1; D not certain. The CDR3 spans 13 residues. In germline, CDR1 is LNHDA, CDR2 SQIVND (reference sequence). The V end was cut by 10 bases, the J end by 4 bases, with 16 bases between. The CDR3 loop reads CATTAGGITEAFF. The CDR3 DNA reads TGTGCCACCACGGCGGGCGGCATCACTGAAGCTTTCTTT.

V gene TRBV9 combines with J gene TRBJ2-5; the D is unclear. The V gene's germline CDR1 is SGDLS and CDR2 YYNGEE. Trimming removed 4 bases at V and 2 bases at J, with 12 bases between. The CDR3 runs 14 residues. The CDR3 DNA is TGTGCCAGCAGCCCAGAGTTAGTGCAAGAGACCCAGTACTTC. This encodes CASSPELVQETQYF.

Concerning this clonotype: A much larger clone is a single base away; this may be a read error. The CDR3 DNA follows: TGTGCCAGCAGCTTAGCTGATGTAGGGGGAAACACTGAAGCTTTCTTT. Its translation is CASSLADVGGNTEAFF. The chain links TRBV7-2 to TRBJ1-1; perhaps TRBD1 as D (6 bases). Trimming took off 0 bases at V and 2 bases at J, with 13 bases between the two ends. Germline values: CDR1 SGHTA, CDR2 FQGNSA. This CDR3 is 16 amino acids long.

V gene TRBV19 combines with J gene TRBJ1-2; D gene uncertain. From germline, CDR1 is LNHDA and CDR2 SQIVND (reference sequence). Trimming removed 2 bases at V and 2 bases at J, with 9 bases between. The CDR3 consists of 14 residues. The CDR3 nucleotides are TGTGCCAGTAGTATAACGCCCCCAAACTATGGCTACACCTTC. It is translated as CASSITPPNYGYTF.

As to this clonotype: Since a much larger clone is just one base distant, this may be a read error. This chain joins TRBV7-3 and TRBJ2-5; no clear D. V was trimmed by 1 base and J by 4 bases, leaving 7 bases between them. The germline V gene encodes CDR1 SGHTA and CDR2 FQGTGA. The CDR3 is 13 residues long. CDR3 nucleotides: TGTGCCAGCAGCTTAAACACGAGAGAGACCCAGTACTTC. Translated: CASSLNTRETQYF.

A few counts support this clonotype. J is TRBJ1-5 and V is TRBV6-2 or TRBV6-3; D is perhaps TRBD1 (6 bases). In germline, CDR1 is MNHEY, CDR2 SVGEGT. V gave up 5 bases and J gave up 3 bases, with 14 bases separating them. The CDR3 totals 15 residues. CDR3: CASSTLDRPNQPQHF. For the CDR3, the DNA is TGTGCCAGCAGTACTCTGGACAGACCCAATCAGCCCCAGCATTTT.

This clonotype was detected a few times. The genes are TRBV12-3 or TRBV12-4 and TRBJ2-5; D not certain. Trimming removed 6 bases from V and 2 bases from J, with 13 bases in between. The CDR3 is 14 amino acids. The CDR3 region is CASSRPGSQETQYF. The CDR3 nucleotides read TGTGCCAGCAGCCGGCCAGGTTCTCAAGAGACCCAGTACTTC.

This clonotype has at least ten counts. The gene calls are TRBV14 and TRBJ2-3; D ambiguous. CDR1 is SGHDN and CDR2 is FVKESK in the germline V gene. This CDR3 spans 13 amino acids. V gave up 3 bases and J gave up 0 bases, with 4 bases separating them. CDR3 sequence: CASSQTSTDTQYF. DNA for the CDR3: TGTGCCAGCAGCCAGACTAGCACAGATACGCAGTATTTT. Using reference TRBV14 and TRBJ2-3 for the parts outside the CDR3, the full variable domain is EAGVTQFPSHSVIEKGQTVTLRCDPISGHDNLYWYRRVMGKEIKFLLHFVKESKQDESGMPNNRFLAERTGGTYSTLKVQPAELEDSGVYFCASSQTSTDTQYFGPGTRLTVL.

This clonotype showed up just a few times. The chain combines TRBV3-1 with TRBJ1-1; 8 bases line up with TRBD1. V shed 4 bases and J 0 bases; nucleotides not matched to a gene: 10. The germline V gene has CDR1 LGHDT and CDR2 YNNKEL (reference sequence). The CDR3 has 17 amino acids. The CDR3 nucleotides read TGTGCCAGCAGCCCCACCGGGGACAGGTTCATGAACACTGAAGCTTTCTTT. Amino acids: CASSPTGDRFMNTEAFF.

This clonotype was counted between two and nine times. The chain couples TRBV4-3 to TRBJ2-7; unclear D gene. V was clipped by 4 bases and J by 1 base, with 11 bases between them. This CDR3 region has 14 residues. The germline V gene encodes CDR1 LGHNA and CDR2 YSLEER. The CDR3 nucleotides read TGCGCCAGCAGCCCATCGTTTCAGTCCTACGAGCAGTACTTC. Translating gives CASSPSFQSYEQYF.

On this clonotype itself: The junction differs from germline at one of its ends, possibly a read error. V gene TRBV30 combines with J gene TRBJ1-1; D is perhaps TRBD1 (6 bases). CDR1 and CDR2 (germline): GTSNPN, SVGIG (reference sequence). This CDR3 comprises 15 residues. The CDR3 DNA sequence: TGTACCTGGAGTTTGGGGGGCGGATCTGGCACTGAAGCTTTCTTT. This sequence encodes CTWSLGGGSGTEAFF.

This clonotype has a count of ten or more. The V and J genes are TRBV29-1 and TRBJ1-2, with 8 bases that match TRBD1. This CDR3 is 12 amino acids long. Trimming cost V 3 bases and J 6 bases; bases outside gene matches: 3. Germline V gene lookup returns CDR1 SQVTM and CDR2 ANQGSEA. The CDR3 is CSVDFRGHGYTF. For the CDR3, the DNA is TGCAGCGTTGACTTCAGGGGGCATGGCTACACCTTC.

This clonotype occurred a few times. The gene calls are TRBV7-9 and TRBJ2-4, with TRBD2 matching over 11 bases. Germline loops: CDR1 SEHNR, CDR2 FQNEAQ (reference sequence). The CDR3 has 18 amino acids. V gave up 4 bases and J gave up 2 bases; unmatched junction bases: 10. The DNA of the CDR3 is TGTGCCAGCAGCTCGTTACTAGCGGGAGAGGTAACCAAAAACATTCAGTACTTC. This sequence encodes CASSSLLAGEVTKNIQYF.

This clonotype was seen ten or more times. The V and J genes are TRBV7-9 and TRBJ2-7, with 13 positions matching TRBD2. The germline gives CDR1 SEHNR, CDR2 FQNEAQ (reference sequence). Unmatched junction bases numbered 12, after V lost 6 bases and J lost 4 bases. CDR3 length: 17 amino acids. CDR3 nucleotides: TGTGCCAGCAGAAACACAAGGACTAGCGGGGGACAATACGAGCAGTACTTC. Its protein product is CASRNTRTSGGQYEQYF.

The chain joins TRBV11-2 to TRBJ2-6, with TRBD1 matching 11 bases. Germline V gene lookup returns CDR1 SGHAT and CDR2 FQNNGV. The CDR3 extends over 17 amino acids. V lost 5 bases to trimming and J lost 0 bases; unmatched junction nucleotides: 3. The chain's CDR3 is CASSRGTGGSGANVLTF. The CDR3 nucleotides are TGTGCCAGCAGCAGAGGGACAGGGGGCTCTGGGGCCAACGTCCTGACTTTC. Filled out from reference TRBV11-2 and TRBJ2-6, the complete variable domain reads EAGVAQSPRYKIIEKRQSVAFWCNPISGHATLYWYQQILGQGPKLLIQFQNNGVVDDSQLPKDRFSAERLKGVDSTLKIQPAKLEDSAVYLCASSRGTGGSGANVLTFGAGSRLTVL.

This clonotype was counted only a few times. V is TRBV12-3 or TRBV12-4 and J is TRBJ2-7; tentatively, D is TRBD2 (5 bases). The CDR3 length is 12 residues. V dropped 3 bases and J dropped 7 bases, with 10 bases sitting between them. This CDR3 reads CASSFGRVEQYF. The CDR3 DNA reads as TGTGCCAGCAGTTTCGGGCGGGTTGAGCAGTACTTC.

CDR3 coding DNA: TGTGCCAGCAGTTACTCGCGGGGACTCTTGACGGAGCTGTTTTTT. Its translation: CASSYSRGLLTELFF. This chain links TRBV6-5 with TRBJ2-2; TRBD2 is a possible D gene (6 bases). The CDR3 covers 15 residues. Trimming removed 0 bases from V and 10 bases from J, with 15 bases in between. Germline-derived CDR1 and CDR2 are MNHEY and SVGAGI.

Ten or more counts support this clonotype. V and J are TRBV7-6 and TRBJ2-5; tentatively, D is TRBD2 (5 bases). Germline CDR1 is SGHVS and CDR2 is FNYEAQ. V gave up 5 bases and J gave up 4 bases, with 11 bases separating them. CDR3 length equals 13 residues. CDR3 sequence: CASSADWGETQYF. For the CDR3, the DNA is TGTGCCAGCAGCGCGGACTGGGGAGAGACCCAGTACTTC.

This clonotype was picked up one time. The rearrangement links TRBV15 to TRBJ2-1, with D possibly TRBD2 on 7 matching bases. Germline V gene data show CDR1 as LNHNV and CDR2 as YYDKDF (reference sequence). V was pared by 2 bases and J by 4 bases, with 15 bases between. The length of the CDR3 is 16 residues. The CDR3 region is CATSRTRGLEYNEQFF. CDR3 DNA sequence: TGTGCCACCAGCAGAACGCGGGGGCTTGAGTACAATGAGCAGTTCTTC.

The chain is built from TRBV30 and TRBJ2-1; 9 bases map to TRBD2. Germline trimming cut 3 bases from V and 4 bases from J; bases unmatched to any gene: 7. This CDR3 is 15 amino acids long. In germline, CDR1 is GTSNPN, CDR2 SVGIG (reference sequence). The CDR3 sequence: CAWSNGREGYNEQFF. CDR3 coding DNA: TGTGCCTGGAGCAATGGGCGGGAGGGATACAATGAGCAGTTCTTC.

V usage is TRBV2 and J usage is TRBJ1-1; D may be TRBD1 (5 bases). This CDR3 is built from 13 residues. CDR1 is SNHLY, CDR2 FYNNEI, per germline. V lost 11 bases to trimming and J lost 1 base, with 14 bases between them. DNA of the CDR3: TGTGCCGGGGGTGGGGTTGAGAACACTGAAGCTTTCTTT. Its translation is CAGGGVENTEAFF.

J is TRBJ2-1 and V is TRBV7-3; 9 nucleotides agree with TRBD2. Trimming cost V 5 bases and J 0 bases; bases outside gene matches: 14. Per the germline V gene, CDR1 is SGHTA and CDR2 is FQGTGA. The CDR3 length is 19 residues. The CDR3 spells CASSPHPHLAGNSYNEQFF. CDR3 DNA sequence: TGTGCCAGCAGCCCTCACCCCCATCTAGCGGGAAACTCCTACAATGAGCAGTTCTTC.

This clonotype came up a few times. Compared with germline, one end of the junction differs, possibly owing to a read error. The chain's CDR3 is CASSLQGIQGTQYF. The CDR3 DNA follows: TGTGCCAGCAGCTTACAGGGAATCCAAGGGACCCAGTACTTC. The rearrangement joins TRBV7-9 to TRBJ2-5; D perhaps matches TRBD1 (5 bases). There are 14 residues in the CDR3. Germline lookup yields CDR1 SEHNR and CDR2 FQNEAQ (reference sequence).

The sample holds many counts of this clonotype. CDR3 in amino acids: CASSLVGEEQFF. The CDR3, as DNA: TGTGCCAGCAGCTTAGTAGGTGAGGAGCAGTTCTTC. The V call is TRBV7-9, the J call TRBJ2-1; no reliable D call. CDR3 length: 12 amino acids. Deletions cut 1 base from V and 10 bases from J, with 8 bases between. CDR1 SEHNR and CDR2 FQNEAQ come from the germline V gene (reference sequence).

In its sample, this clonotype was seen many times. The chain's CDR3 is CASSLPRDADTGELFF. CDR3 bases: TGTGCCAGCAGCCTTCCCAGGGATGCGGACACCGGGGAGCTGTTTTTT. V is TRBV9 and J is TRBJ2-2, with D perhaps matching TRBD1 (5 bases). The germline V and J ends were trimmed by 4 bases and 3 bases, with 16 bases remaining between them. The CDR3 extends over 16 amino acids. The germline CDR1 and CDR2 sequences are SGDLS and YYNGEE.

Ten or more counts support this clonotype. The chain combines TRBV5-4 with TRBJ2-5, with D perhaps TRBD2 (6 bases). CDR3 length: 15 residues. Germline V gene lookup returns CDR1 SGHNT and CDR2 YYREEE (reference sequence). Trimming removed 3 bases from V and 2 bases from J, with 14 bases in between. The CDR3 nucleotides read TGTGCCAGCAGCTGGACCGGGACTTTACAAGAGACCCAGTACTTC. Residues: CASSWTGTLQETQYF.

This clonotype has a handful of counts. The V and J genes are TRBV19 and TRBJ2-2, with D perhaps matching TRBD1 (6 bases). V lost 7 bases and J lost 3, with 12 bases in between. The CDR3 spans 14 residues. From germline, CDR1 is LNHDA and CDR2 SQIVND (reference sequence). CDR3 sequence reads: CASMQGLDTGELFF. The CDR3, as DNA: TGTGCCAGTATGCAGGGGCTCGACACCGGGGAGCTGTTTTTT. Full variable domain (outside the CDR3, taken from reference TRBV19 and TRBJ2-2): DGGITQSPKYLFRKEGQNVTLSCEQNLNHDAMYWYRQDPGQGLRLIYYSQIVNDFQKGDIAEGYSVSREKKESFPLTVTSAQKNPTAFYLCASMQGLDTGELFFGEGSRLTVL.

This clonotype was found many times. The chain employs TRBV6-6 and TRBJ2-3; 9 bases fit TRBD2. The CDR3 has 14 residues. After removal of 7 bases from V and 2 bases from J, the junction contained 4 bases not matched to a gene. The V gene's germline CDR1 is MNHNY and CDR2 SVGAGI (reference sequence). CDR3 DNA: TGTGCCAGCAATAGCGGGAGAGACACAGATACGCAGTATTTT. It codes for CASNSGRDTDTQYF.